This TCR beta chain was recorded in a study of PD-L1 blockade in urothelial cancer. In the study overall: Blood analysis occurred 3 weeks (second dose) and 6 weeks after treatment start. Study-wide results and caveats: Patients with below-median pretreatment blood clonality survived longer.

The protocol was immunoSEQ multiplex PCR, while the TCRdb copy is restricted to in-frame clones and leaves out a portion. The data hold 45,000 to 50,000 clones, with approximately 85% observed a single time. A note on this clone: Its specificity is not known.

Time point of the sample: pretreatment peripheral blood. Metastatic or locally advanced urothelial carcinoma was present in the patients. This CDR3 comprises 12 residues. Germline CDR1 reads SGHVS; CDR2 reads FQNEAQ. V lost 11 bases and J 6 bases, leaving 13 bases between the germline ends. Sequenced material: PBMCs, taken around atezolizumab (anti-PD-L1) treatment. This TCR was recovered from a man in his 70s with urothelial cancer. V gene TRBV7-8 combines with J gene TRBJ1-4; D is possibly TRBD1 (6 bases). The CDR3 region is CAVGAEDEKLFF. In nucleotides, the CDR3 is TGTGCCGTGGGGGCGGAGGATGAAAAACTGTTTTTT.